These 22 T cell receptor beta chains came from one sample sequenced in a study of blood T cell repertoires in COVID-19. The protocol was immunoSEQ multiplex PCR, while the TCRdb copy is restricted to in-frame clones and leaves out a portion. The table includes 200,000 to 250,000 clones, 75% to 90% detected once. The sequenced material came from PBMCs or T cells enriched from blood (not recorded which). These receptor sequences come from a woman aged 18-35 years in a cohort exposed to, infected with or recovered from COVID-19 (not recorded which).

This chain links TRBV28 with TRBJ1-2, with unresolved D. Germline CDR1 reads MDHEN; CDR2 reads SYDVKM. The V end lost 4 bases, the J end lost 4 bases, and 16 bases lay between the germline ends. This CDR3 is built from 15 residues. The CDR3: CASSSMAFRLYGYTF. The DNA of the CDR3 is TGTGCCAGCAGTTCAATGGCCTTCAGGCTCTATGGCTACACCTTC.

This sequence joins TRBV21-1 and TRBJ1-2; the table's D call, TRBD1, was not checked against the DNA. TRBV21-1 is a known pseudogene. The length of the CDR3 is 14 residues. This CDR3 reads CASSMGRSNYGYTF. The DNA for the CDR3 is TGTGCCAGCAGCATGGGGCGGTCTAACTATGGCTACACCTTC.

The chain carries TRBV28 and TRBJ1-3; 7 bases agree with TRBD1. CDR1 and CDR2 (germline): MDHEN, SYDVKM. With V trimmed by 4 bases and J by 4 bases, 16 bases remained unmatched. CDR3 length equals 18 residues. CDR3 region: CASSSYGPNRGTGNTIYF. For the CDR3, the DNA is TGTGCCAGCAGTTCTTATGGCCCAAACAGGGGAACCGGAAACACCATATATTTT. Together with reference TRBV28 and TRBJ1-3, the CDR3 gives the full variable domain: DVKVTQSSRYLVKRTGEKVFLECVQDMDHENMFWYRQDPGLGLRLIYFSYDVKMKEKGDIPEGYSVSREKKERFSLILESASTNQTSMYLCASSSYGPNRGTGNTIYFGEGSWLTVV.

This clone was counted between two and nine times. The chain carries TRBV5-4 and TRBJ2-7, with 9 bases fitting TRBD2. The CDR3 covers 15 residues. J was trimmed by 4 bases and V by 3 bases; bases with no gene match: 8. Germline CDR1 and CDR2: SGHNT and YYREEE (reference sequence). The CDR3, as DNA: TGTGCCAGCAGCTCCCCCGGGACTAGCCCGTACGAGCAGTACTTC. It specifies CASSSPGTSPYEQYF.

The chain combines TRBV7-9 with TRBJ1-1; D might be TRBD1 (5 bases). CDR3 length: 14 amino acids. The V end was cut by 4 bases, the J end by 4 bases, with 13 bases between. Germline V gene data show CDR1 as SEHNR and CDR2 as FQNEAQ (reference sequence). The CDR3 here is CASSSPGGVTEAFF. CDR3 nucleotide sequence: TGTGCCAGCAGCTCGCCGGGAGGGGTCACTGAAGCTTTCTTT.

The rearrangement uses TRBV3-1 (or the pseudogene TRBV3-2) and TRBJ1-1; D uncertain. The V and J ends lost 3 bases and 4 bases respectively, with 12 bases between them. CDR1 and CDR2 from the germline V gene are LGHDT and YNNKEL (reference sequence). This CDR3 spans 14 amino acids. DNA for the CDR3: TGTGCCAGCAGCCAGCCTGGAGGAGGCACTGAAGCTTTCTTT. The encoded protein is CASSQPGGGTEAFF.

The V and J genes are TRBV25-1 and TRBJ2-2, with TRBD2 matching 8 bases. The CDR3 covers 14 residues. The V segment lost 3 bases and the J segment 6 bases; nucleotides outside the gene matches: 3. Germline CDR1 is MGHDK and CDR2 is SYGVNS. The CDR3 DNA follows: TGTGCCAGCAGTGAGCGGGAGGAGCCCGGGGAGCTGTTTTTT. Protein product: CASSEREEPGELFF.

The chain combines TRBV6-5 with TRBJ1-1; D possibly corresponds to TRBD1 (6 bases). Between the trimmed V and J ends, which lost 4 bases and 6 bases, there was a span of 6 bases. The CDR3 runs to 11 residues. CDR1 MNHEY and CDR2 SVGAGI come from the germline V gene. In DNA, the CDR3 is TGTGCCAGCAGTTGGGGGCCTGAAGCTTTCTTT. Its protein is CASSWGPEAFF.

This clone turned up a few times. The chain recombines TRBV4-1 with TRBJ2-1; D is undetermined. CDR3 length: 17 amino acids. Trimming left V 1 base short and J 2 bases short, with 15 bases between. Germline lookup yields CDR1 MGHRA and CDR2 YSYEKL. In nucleotides, the CDR3 is TGCGCCAGCAGCCAAGGGAACGCACGAACTACCTACAATGAGCAGTTCTTC. It encodes CASSQGNARTTYNEQFF.

J is TRBJ2-3 and V is TRBV30, with 10 bases identical to TRBD1. V was clipped by 4 bases and J by 4 bases; unmatched bases: 5. The CDR3 is 14 amino acids. Germline V CDR1 and CDR2: GTSNPN, SVGIG (reference sequence). CDR3 bases: TGTGCCTGGACTACGACAGGGGGCTCAGATACGCAGTATTTT. Translated, it gives CAWTTTGGSDTQYF.

This clone has just one count. The V and J genes are TRBV7-6 and TRBJ1-1, with D unclear. CDR3 length: 16 amino acids. Germline V gene data show CDR1 as SGHVS and CDR2 as FNYEAQ. Trimming shortened V by 4 bases and J by 4 bases, and 19 bases separated the two germline ends. The CDR3 nucleotides are TGTGCCAGCAGCTCCCCTATAGGGAGCCGGATCACTGAAGCTTTCTTT. Translation: CASSSPIGSRITEAFF.

This clone was detected only once. The chain joins TRBV7-2 to TRBJ1-1; D ambiguous. V gave up 5 bases and J gave up 8 bases, with 18 bases separating them. Germline CDR1 is SGHTA and CDR2 is FQGNSA. The CDR3 is made up of 14 amino acids. The CDR3 sequence is CASSATLAQREAFF. In DNA, the CDR3 is TGTGCCAGCAGCGCTACATTGGCACAGCGGGAAGCTTTCTTT.

This clone was found once. The rearrangement joins TRBV6-1 to TRBJ2-7, with D possibly matching TRBD2 (7 bases). Germline V gives CDR1 MNHNS, CDR2 SASEGT. The V end was cut by 1 base, the J end by 4 bases, with 14 bases between. This CDR3 region has 15 residues. DNA of the CDR3: TGTGCCAGCAGTGAAGAGACAAGGGGGGGTTACGAGCAGTACTTC. Amino acid sequence: CASSEETRGGYEQYF.

V is TRBV3-1 (or the pseudogene TRBV3-2) and J is TRBJ2-6; weak D call: TRBD1 (5 bases). The CDR3 contains 17 residues. Germline CDR1 reads LGHDT; CDR2 reads YNNKEL (reference sequence). Trimming left V 0 bases short and J 1 base short, with 10 bases between. The CDR3 coding sequence is TGTGCCAGCAGCCAAGAGCATGGGGCTTCTGGGGCCAACGTCCTGACTTTC. It is translated as CASSQEHGASGANVLTF.

The chain employs TRBV4-2 and TRBJ2-1; perhaps TRBD2 as D (5 bases). Germline-derived CDR1 and CDR2 are LGHNA and YNFKEQ. Trimming pared 0 bases from V and 3 bases from J, leaving 15 bases between. The CDR3 consists of 17 residues. Here the CDR3 DNA reads TGTGCCAGCAGCCAAGATTACCCGCTAGCCGGCTACAATGAGCAGTTCTTC. It encodes CASSQDYPLAGYNEQFF.

The chain recombines TRBV19 with TRBJ1-1, with D perhaps matching TRBD1 (6 bases). This CDR3 region has 13 residues. CDR1 and CDR2 from the germline V gene are LNHDA and SQIVND (reference sequence). The V end was cut by 7 bases, the J end by 5 bases, with 14 bases between. CDR3 DNA: TGTGCCAGTAAAGGGGGTCGCAGTACTGAAGCTTTCTTT. Translating gives CASKGGRSTEAFF.

This clone was recorded once. The chain is built from TRBV5-6 and TRBJ2-7; D may be TRBD2 (5 bases). Deletions cut 1 base from V and 2 bases from J, with 13 bases between. Germline CDR1 SGHDT, CDR2 YYEEEE. The CDR3 extends over 15 amino acids. The CDR3 DNA sequence: TGTGCCAGCAGCTTGTTGGCAGCGGCCACCTACGAGCAGTACTTC. Translation gives CASSLLAAATYEQYF.

This clone was observed once. The chain has TRBV19 and TRBJ1-5; weak D call: TRBD1 (5 bases). V was shortened by 5 bases and J by 3 bases, with 11 bases between the two germline ends. Per the germline V gene, CDR1 is LNHDA and CDR2 is SQIVND (reference sequence). The CDR3 length is 14 residues. CDR3 region: CASSRRDHNQPQHF. CDR3 nucleotides: TGTGCCAGTAGTCGGCGGGACCACAATCAGCCCCAGCATTTT.

CDR3 protein: CASSAEGTRSTDTQYF. CDR3 DNA: TGTGCCAGCAGTGCGGAGGGGACTAGGAGCACAGATACGCAGTATTTT. V gene TRBV6-6 combines with J gene TRBJ2-3, with 8 positions matching TRBD2. The V gene's germline CDR1 is MNHNY and CDR2 SVGAGI (reference sequence). The V and J ends lost 5 bases and 0 bases, in that order; junction bases with no gene match: 7. This CDR3 is 16 amino acids long.

The chain carries TRBV6-5 and TRBJ1-2, with D possibly being TRBD1 (6 bases). V was clipped by 3 bases and J by 6 bases, with 17 bases between them. The CDR3 consists of 15 residues. CDR1 MNHEY and CDR2 SVGAGI come from the germline V gene. CDR3 sequence reads: CASSYNRGGANGYTF. The DNA for the CDR3 is TGTGCCAGCAGTTATAATCGGGGGGGCGCAAATGGCTACACCTTC.

The chain combines TRBV19 with TRBJ1-6; 7 bases match TRBD1. The CDR3 has 16 amino acids. The V gene's germline CDR1 is LNHDA and CDR2 SQIVND (reference sequence). The junction had 8 bases not matched to a gene; V was cut back by 2 bases and J by 7 bases. The CDR3 protein is CASSINYRGGNSPLHF. CDR3 bases: TGTGCCAGTAGTATAAACTACAGGGGTGGCAATTCACCCCTCCACTTT. Using reference TRBV19 and TRBJ1-6 for the parts outside the CDR3, the full variable domain is DGGITQSPKYLFRKEGQNVTLSCEQNLNHDAMYWYRQDPGQGLRLIYYSQIVNDFQKGDIAEGYSVSREKKESFPLTVTSAQKNPTAFYLCASSINYRGGNSPLHFGNGTRLTVT.

The chain employs TRBV5-1 and TRBJ1-4; TRBD1 matches 7 bases. The CDR3 extends over 18 amino acids. Germline V gene sequence: CDR1 SGHRS, CDR2 YFSETQ. V dropped 0 bases and J dropped 4; count of bases not matched to a gene: 12. CDR3 DNA: TGCGCCAGCAGCTTGGCCCGGGACAGCATCTCGGTTAATGAAAAACTGTTTTTT. Translated, it gives CASSLARDSISVNEKLFF.